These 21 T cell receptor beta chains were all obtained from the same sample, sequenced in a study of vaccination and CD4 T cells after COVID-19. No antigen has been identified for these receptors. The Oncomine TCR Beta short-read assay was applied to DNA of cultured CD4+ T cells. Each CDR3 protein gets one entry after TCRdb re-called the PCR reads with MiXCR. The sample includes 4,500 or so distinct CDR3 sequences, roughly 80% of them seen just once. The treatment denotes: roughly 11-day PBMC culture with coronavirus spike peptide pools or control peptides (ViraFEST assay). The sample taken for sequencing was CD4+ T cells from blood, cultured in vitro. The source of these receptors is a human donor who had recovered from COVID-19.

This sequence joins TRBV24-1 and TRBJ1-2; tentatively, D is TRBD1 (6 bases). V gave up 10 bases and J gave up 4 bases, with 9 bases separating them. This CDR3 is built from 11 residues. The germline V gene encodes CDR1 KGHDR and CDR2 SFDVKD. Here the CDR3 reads CATADSYGYTF. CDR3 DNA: TGTGCCACGGCGGACAGCTATGGCTACACCTTC.

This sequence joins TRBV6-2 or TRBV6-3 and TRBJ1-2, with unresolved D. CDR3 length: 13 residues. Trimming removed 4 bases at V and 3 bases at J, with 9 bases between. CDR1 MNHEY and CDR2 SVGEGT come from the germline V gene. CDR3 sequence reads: CASSLAVDYGYTF. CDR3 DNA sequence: TGTGCCAGCAGTTTGGCAGTAGACTATGGCTACACCTTC.

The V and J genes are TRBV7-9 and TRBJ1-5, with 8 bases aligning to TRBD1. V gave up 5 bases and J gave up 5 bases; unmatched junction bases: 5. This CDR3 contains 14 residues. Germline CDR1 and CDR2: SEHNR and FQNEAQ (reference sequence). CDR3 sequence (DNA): TGTGCCAGCAGCGACAGGGGTCCCTATCAGCCCCAGCATTTT. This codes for CASSDRGPYQPQHF. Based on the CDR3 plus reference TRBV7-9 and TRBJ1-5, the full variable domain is DTGVSQNPRHKITKRGQNVTFRCDPISEHNRLYWYRQTLGQGPEFLTYFQNEAQLEKSRLLSDRFSAERPKGSFSTLEIQRTEQGDSAMYLCASSDRGPYQPQHFGDGTRLSIL.

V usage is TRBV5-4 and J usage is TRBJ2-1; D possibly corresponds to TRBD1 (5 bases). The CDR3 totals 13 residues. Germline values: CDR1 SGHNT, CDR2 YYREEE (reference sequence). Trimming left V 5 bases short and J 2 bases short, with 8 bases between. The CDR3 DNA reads TGTGCCAGCAGGCAGGACACCTACAATGAGCAGTTCTTC. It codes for CASRQDTYNEQFF.

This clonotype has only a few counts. For the CDR3, the DNA is TGTGCCAGCAGCTTGATGGGGAACACTGAAGCTTTCTTT. Translated, it gives CASSLMGNTEAFF. The gene calls are TRBV7-3 and TRBJ1-1, with unresolved D. The CDR3 totals 13 residues. Germline V gene sequence: CDR1 SGHTA, CDR2 FQGTGA. V was cut by 3 bases and J by 1 base, with 6 bases left in between.

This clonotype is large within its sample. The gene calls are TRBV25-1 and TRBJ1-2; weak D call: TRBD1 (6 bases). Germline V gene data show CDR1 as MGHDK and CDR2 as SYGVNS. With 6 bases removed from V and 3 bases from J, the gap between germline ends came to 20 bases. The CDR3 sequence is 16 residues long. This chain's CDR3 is CASRSNTGNKDYGYTF. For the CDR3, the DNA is TGTGCCAGCAGATCAAATACAGGGAATAAGGACTATGGCTACACCTTC.

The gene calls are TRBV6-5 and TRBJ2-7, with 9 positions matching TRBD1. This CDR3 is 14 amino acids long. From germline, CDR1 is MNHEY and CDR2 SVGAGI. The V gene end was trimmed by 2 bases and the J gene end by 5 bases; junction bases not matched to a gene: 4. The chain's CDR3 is CASSYGTGIHEQYF. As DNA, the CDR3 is TGTGCCAGCAGTTACGGGACAGGGATCCACGAGCAGTACTTC.

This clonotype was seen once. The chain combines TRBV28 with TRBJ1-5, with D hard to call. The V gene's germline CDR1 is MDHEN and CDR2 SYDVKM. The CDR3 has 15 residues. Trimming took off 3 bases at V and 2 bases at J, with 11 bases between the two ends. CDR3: CASSLPTAGNQPQHF. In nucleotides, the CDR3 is TGTGCCAGCAGTTTGCCGACGGCAGGCAATCAGCCCCAGCATTTT. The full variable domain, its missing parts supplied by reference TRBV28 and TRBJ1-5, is DVKVTQSSRYLVKRTGEKVFLECVQDMDHENMFWYRQDPGLGLRLIYFSYDVKMKEKGDIPEGYSVSREKKERFSLILESASTNQTSMYLCASSLPTAGNQPQHFGDGTRLSIL.

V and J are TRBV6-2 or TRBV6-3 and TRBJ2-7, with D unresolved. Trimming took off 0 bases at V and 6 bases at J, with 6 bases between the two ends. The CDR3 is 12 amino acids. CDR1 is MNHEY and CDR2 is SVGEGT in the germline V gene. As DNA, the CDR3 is TGTGCCAGCAGTTACTCTTCCAGCGAGCAGTACTTC. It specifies CASSYSSSEQYF.

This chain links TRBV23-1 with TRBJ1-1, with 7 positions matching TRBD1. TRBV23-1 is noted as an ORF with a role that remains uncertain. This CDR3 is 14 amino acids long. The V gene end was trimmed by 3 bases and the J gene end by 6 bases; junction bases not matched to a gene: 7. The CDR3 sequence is CASSHRYRGAEAFF. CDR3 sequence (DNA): TGCGCCAGCAGTCACCGTTACAGGGGAGCTGAAGCTTTCTTT.

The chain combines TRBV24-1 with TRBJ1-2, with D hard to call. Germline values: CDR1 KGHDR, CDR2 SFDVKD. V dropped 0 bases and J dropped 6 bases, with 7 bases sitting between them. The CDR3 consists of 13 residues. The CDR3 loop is CATSDLPGNGYTF. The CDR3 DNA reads TGTGCCACCAGTGATTTGCCCGGCAATGGCTACACCTTC.

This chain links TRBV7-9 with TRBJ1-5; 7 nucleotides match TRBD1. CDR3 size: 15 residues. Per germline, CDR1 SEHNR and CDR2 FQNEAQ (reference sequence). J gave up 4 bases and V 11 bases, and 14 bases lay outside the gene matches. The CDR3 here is CAVIAAGGENQPQHF. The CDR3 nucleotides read TGTGCCGTGATCGCGGCAGGGGGAGAGAATCAGCCCCAGCATTTT.

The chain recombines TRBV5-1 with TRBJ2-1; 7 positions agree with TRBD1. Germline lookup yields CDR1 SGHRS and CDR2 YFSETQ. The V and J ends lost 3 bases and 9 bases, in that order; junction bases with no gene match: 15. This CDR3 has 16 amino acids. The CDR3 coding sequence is TGCGCCAGCAGCTGGACGACAGGGATCATGTCAAGTGAGCAGTTCTTC. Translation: CASSWTTGIMSSEQFF.

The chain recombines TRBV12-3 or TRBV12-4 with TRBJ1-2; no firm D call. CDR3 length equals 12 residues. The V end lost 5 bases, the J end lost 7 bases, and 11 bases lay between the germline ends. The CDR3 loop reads CASSLIQSGYTF. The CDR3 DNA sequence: TGTGCCAGCAGTCTGATACAGAGTGGCTACACCTTC.

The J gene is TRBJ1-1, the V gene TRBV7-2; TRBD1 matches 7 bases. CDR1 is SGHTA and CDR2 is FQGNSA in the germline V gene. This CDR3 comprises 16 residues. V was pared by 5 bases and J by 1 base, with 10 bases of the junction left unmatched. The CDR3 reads CASSPTQTGPNTEAFF. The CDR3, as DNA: TGTGCCAGCAGCCCTACCCAGACAGGGCCGAACACTGAAGCTTTCTTT.

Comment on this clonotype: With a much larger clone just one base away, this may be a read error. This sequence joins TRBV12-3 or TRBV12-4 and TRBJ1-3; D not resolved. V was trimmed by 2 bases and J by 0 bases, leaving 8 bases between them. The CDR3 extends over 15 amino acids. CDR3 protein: CASSLTSRSGNTIYF. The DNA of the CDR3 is TGTGCCAGCAGTTTAACCAGCCGCTCTGGAAACACCATATATTTT.

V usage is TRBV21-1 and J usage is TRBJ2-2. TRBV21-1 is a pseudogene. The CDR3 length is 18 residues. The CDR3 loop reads CASSKSSRIPFIRRELFF. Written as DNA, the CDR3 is TGTGCCAGCAGCAAATCGTCCAGGATCCCTTTCATTCGCCGGGAGCTGTTTTTT.

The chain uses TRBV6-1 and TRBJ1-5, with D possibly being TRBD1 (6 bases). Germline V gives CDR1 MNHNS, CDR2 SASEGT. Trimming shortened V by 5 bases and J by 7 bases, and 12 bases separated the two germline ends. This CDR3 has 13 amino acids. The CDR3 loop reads CASSLLQGQPQHF. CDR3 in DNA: TGTGCCAGCAGTCTGCTACAGGGACAGCCCCAGCATTTT.

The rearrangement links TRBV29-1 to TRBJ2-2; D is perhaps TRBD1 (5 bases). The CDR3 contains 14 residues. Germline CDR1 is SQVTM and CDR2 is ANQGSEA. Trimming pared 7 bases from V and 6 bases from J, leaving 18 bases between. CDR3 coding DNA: TGCAGCGCCCGAGGAACAGGTTTCTCCGGGGAGCTGTTTTTT. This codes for CSARGTGFSGELFF.

The CDR3 DNA follows: TGTGCCAGAAGCTCATCAGGGTGCGGGCAGTATTTT. Encoded protein: CARSSSGCGQYF. V gene TRBV5-3 combines with J gene TRBJ2-3, with a possible D match to TRBD1 (5 bases). TRBV5-3 is designated an ORF whose function remains uncertain. V lost 3 bases and J lost 11, with 13 bases in between. This CDR3 comprises 12 residues.

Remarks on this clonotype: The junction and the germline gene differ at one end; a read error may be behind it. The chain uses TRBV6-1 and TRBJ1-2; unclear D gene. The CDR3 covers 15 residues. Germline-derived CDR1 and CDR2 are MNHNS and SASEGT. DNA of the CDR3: TGCGCCAGCAACTCTCGGGGAGGGTATGCCTATGGCTACACCTTC. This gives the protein CASNSRGGYAYGYTF.